The clone carrying this TCR beta chain was observed a single time. In the authors' workflow: Estimated nucleated cell counts came from reference gene primer amplification. The table came from immunoSEQ multiplex PCR; TCRdb's copy has only in-frame clones and leaves some out. V and J calls and clone size come straight from that table; D and trimming were deduced from the DNA. This sample has approximately 250,000 clones, with approximately 84% found just once. This specimen belongs to a study of blood T cell repertoires in COVID-19. The CDR3 is 16 amino acids. V dropped 2 bases and J dropped 5; count of bases not matched to a gene: 9. CDR1 and CDR2 (germline): MDHEN, SYDVKM.

Sequenced input: peripheral blood. This clonotype was obtained from a man aged 50 or older with acute or convalescent COVID-19. This chain links TRBV28 with TRBJ1-3, with 7 bases fitting TRBD1. The CDR3 nucleotides read TGTGCCAGCAGTTTAGGCGGACAGGAGGGAAGAAACACCATATATTTT. This encodes CASSLGGQEGRNTIYF. The entire variable domain, with the rest obtained from reference TRBV28 and TRBJ1-3, is as follows: DVKVTQSSRYLVKRTGEKVFLECVQDMDHENMFWYRQDPGLGLRLIYFSYDVKMKEKGDIPEGYSVSREKKERFSLILESASTNQTSMYLCASSLGGQEGRNTIYFGEGSWLTVV.